The 7 T cell receptor beta chains below were found in one sample sequenced in a study of blood T cell repertoires in COVID-19. Produced via immunoSEQ multiplex PCR; TCRdb's table is partial and in-frame only. The sample contains about 340,000 clones, about nine tenths of which appear only once. Sample: peripheral blood. Receptors were obtained from a woman aged 45-65 years with COVID-19, enrolled during active disease.

This clone has only a few counts. This rearrangement joins TRBV7-6 to TRBJ2-5; 9 nucleotides agree with TRBD1. The CDR3 sequence is 15 residues long. From germline, CDR1 is SGHVS and CDR2 FNYEAQ. Germline trimming cut 0 bases from V and 5 bases from J; bases unmatched to any gene: 4. The CDR3 DNA reads as TGTGCCAGCAGCTTAGCCGGGACAGGGTTGGAGACCCAGTACTTC. Encoded protein: CASSLAGTGLETQYF. The variable domain in full, with the rest retrieved from reference TRBV7-6 and TRBJ2-5, is GAGVSQSPRYKVTKRGQDVALRCDPISGHVSLYWYRQALGQGPEFLTYFNYEAQQDKSGLPNDRFSAERPEGSISTLTIQRTEQRDSAMYRCASSLAGTGLETQYFGPGTRLLVL.

The chain uses TRBV29-1 and TRBJ2-2; 9 bases are a match to TRBD2. Germline loops: CDR1 SQVTM, CDR2 ANQGSEA. The CDR3 length is 23 residues. Germline trimming cut 6 bases from V and 3 bases from J; bases unmatched to any gene: 32. The CDR3 DNA reads as TGCAGCGTCCCGCCGACGCGAGGGGGCGGAAACCTAGCGGGGCAAACGGACACCGGGGAGCTGTTTTTT. Residues: CSVPPTRGGGNLAGQTDTGELFF.

The rearrangement joins TRBV19 to TRBJ2-3; 8 bases are shared with TRBD2. CDR1 and CDR2 (germline): LNHDA, SQIVND (reference sequence). V was clipped by 8 bases and J by 6 bases; unmatched bases: 10. This CDR3 has 14 residues. The CDR3: CASRLAGVYDTQYF. CDR3 nucleotides: TGTGCCAGTCGGCTAGCGGGTGTGTACGATACGCAGTATTTT.

V usage is TRBV11-3 and J usage is TRBJ1-1; D may be TRBD1 (5 bases). In germline, CDR1 is SGHNT, CDR2 YENEEA. V shed 2 bases and J shed 4 bases, with 14 bases lying between them. The CDR3 is 15 residues long. CDR3 DNA: TGTGCCAGCAGCTTACGGGGGGGAAAGGGCACTGAAGCTTTCTTT. Translation: CASSLRGGKGTEAFF. Based on the CDR3 plus reference TRBV11-3 and TRBJ1-1, the full variable domain is EAGVVQSPRYKIIEKKQPVAFWCNPISGHNTLYWYLQNLGQGPELLIRYENEEAVDDSQLPKDRFSAERLKGVDSTLKIQPAELGDSAVYLCASSLRGGKGTEAFFGQGTRLTVV.

This chain connects TRBV7-2 to TRBJ1-2, with D possibly being TRBD1 (6 bases). Germline V gene lookup returns CDR1 SGHTA and CDR2 FQGNSA. V was pared by 5 bases and J by 7 bases, with 20 bases between. This CDR3 has 15 amino acids. Here the CDR3 DNA reads TGTGCCAGCAGCCCATCCGTAACGGGGGGCCCTGGCTACACCTTC. The encoded protein is CASSPSVTGGPGYTF.

This clone was counted once. V usage is TRBV6-5 and J usage is TRBJ2-7; 9 nucleotides line up with TRBD1. Trimming took 8 bases from V and 4 from J; bases not matched to a gene: 6. The germline V gene has CDR1 MNHEY and CDR2 SVGAGI. The CDR3 totals 13 residues. CDR3 region: CASGGQGGYEQYF. The CDR3 DNA is TGTGCCAGCGGGGGACAGGGAGGGTACGAGCAGTACTTC.

The chain joins TRBV6-5 to TRBJ1-2; D might be TRBD1 (6 bases). The CDR3 sequence is 14 residues long. The V and J ends lost 7 bases and 5 bases respectively, with 17 bases between them. Germline CDR1 MNHEY, CDR2 SVGAGI. The CDR3 DNA is TGTGCCAGCACCCTCTTAGGCAGGGGTTATGGCTACACCTTC. Its translation is CASTLLGRGYGYTF.